The clone carrying this T cell receptor beta chain was recorded many times. Its antigen is as yet unknown. CDR1 is LNHDA and CDR2 is SQIVND in the germline V gene (reference sequence). V was cut by 9 bases and J by 0 bases, with 20 bases left in between. This CDR3 has 16 residues. Every patient was untreated before thyroid surgery. The sample is drawn from a study of metastatic and nonmetastatic thyroid tumors. Study background: Repertoire comparisons spanned blood and tumor or nodule tissue from malignant and benign thyroid patients. The study's findings and limits: Versus benign nodules, malignant thyroid tumors reportedly had significantly higher TCR beta diversity, in blood and tumor.

MiXCR re-clonotyped the PCR reads for TCRdb. The sample has over 25,000 clones; about 15% are singletons. This chain connects TRBV19 to TRBJ1-1; a weak D match, TRBD1 (5 bases). Sequencing input: blood. The sequence came from a female donor with papillary thyroid cancer or a benign thyroid nodule (not recorded which). Some clones in this sample may be carry-over from other donors' samples. The CDR3 DNA follows: TGTGCCAGCTGGGGGACCCGAGGGCCCATGAACACTGAAGCTTTCTTT. Protein sequence: CASWGTRGPMNTEAFF.